This T cell receptor beta chain derives from a study of OX40 agonist ivuxolimab in advanced cancers. Study-wide background: Cohort: about 80% men, mean age 60, aged about 20 to 79.

Regarding the study as a whole: CD8+ T cells showed, on average, more clonal expansion than CD4+ cells.

The method was immunoSEQ multiplex PCR; TCRdb's version includes in-frame clones alone and lacks a portion of them. Here the sample spans 98,000 or so clones, less than 90% being singletons. As for this clone: The antigen is not known.

V was pared by 5 bases and J by 5 bases, with 9 bases of the junction left unmatched. The CDR3 runs 16 residues. CDR1 is SEHNR and CDR2 is FQNEAQ in the germline V gene (reference sequence). V usage is TRBV7-9 and J usage is TRBJ2-2; 9 bases line up with TRBD2. This receptor was taken from an adult with an advanced solid tumor such as melanoma, head and neck, liver or kidney cancer. Sequenced material: CD4+ or CD8+ T cells sorted from blood, taken in a trial of the OX40 agonist ivuxolimab. CDR3 region: CASSPGVAGVTGELFF. DNA of the CDR3: TGTGCCAGCAGCCCCGGGGTAGCGGGAGTAACCGGGGAGCTGTTTTTT.